The clone carrying this TCR beta chain was seen repeatedly, ten times or more. The data stem from a study of blood T cells in healthy people across ages. The authors ran a second PCR of roughly 6 to 12 cycles using a sample-barcoded 5' primer and a J-beta primer mix. Via MiXCR, TCRdb re-called the 5' RACE reads, giving one row per CDR3 protein. Among 500,000 to 550,000 distinct CDR3 sequences listed, under 30% were seen once. Germline CDR1 and CDR2: SQVTM and ANQGSEA. The CDR3 has 14 amino acids. With 4 bases removed from V and 5 bases from J, the gap between germline ends came to 17 bases. The same sample was also used in a study of T cells of mothers and their children.

Material for sequencing was blood. The chain is built from TRBV29-1 and TRBJ2-5, with D possibly TRBD1 on 6 matching bases. This TCR came from a boy between 5 and 17 years old in good health. CDR3 in amino acids: CSVVEVRGVETQYF. CDR3 DNA: TGCAGCGTTGTCGAGGTCAGGGGCGTCGAGACCCAGTACTTC.